This T cell receptor (beta chain) came from a study of shared clonotypes between healthy human individuals. Study-level findings and limits: Shared clonotypes: 4.5% to 6.5% naive CD4, roughly 3.5% naive CD8, about 2.4% memory CD4, about 0.4% memory CD8.

Genomic DNA of every subset was divided equally among multiple immunoSEQ plates. The data were produced by immunoSEQ multiplex PCR, yet TCRdb's version contains in-frame clones alone and is incomplete. In the table there are 600,000 to 750,000 clones, 90% of which are singletons. For this clone: Its antigen is currently unknown.

The CDR3 contains 16 residues. With 0 bases clipped from V and 2 bases from J, the junction kept 7 bases outside the gene matches. Looked up from germline, CDR1 is MNHEY and CDR2 is SMNVEV (reference sequence). CD8 memory pooled CD45RO+ cells and CCR7-negative CD45RA+ TemRA cells. This receptor was taken from a man aged 18 to 30 in good health. Some clones in this sample may be carry-over from other donors' samples. The sequencing sample was made of memory CD8+ T cells from PBMCs. Documented subset: CD45RO+ cells pooled with CCR7-negative TemRA cells. The J gene is TRBJ2-7, the V gene TRBV27; 7 nucleotides match TRBD2. The CDR3 is CASSLSLSGATYEQYF. In DNA form, the CDR3 reads TGTGCCAGCAGTTTATCTCTAAGCGGGGCCACCTACGAGCAGTACTTC.